The present T cell receptor beta chain was sequenced within a study of monozygotic twins with inflammatory bowel disease. TCRdb reworked the 5' RACE reads into one entry per CDR3 protein, no DNA. The specimen's table records roughly 200,000 distinct CDR3 sequences. What was sequenced was blood. The TCR was taken from a human donor with ulcerative colitis or Crohn's disease, or a healthy co-twin of an affected twin (not recorded which).

The CDR3 is CASSSDSFSYTF. The chain couples TRBV5-5 to TRBJ1-2. Germline V gives CDR1 SGHKS, CDR2 YYEKEE (reference sequence). The CDR3 covers 12 residues.